What follows is one T cell receptor beta chain and its context. This clone's antigen is unknown. No much larger clonotype is one base removed from it; base qualities were not supplied. This sample was included in a study of PD-1 blockade in mismatch repair-deficient tumors (dated by TCRdb to 2017 to 2019). Regarding the research as a whole: Between September 2013 and late 2016, the trial enrolled approximately 87 consecutive patients with eleven to twelve types of mismatch repair-deficient cancer, all of whom had received prior treatment and were progressing. Tumor-associated T cell clones were tracked in the peripheral blood of patients responding to PD-1 blockade by deep sequencing of TCR CDR3 regions.

Study-wide findings and limitations: Clonal expansion was elicited by three of the seven peptides, yielding 140 or so unique blood TCRs of which seven were also found in tumor, and every positive peptide was derived from frameshift mutations. Rapid expansion after pembrolizumab followed by contraction, generally before radiologic responses, was shown by tumor-resident clones, which were often undetectable in blood before treatment.

Libraries were built with the immunoSEQ multiplex PCR assay. Turning to the authors' computational methods: A clone was classified as neoantigen-specific if the clone expanded significantly in response to the relevant peptide and did not expand significantly in response to any other peptide tested. TCRdb re-hosts the immuneACCESS table, in-frame sequences only. Its copies lack some clones; in the studies checked, an unresolved V gene accounts for under half of them, and the cause for the rest is not known. The V and J calls and the clone size are those of that table, but D and trimming were determined from the DNA. The sample table shows some 9,100 clones, and 85% to 95% are seen once. Jointly, the top ten make up approximately 9.8% of the sample. The germline V gene (reference sequence) supplies CDR1 SEHNR and CDR2 FQNEAQ. Relative to germline, V is 1 base shorter and J is 8 bases shorter, with 18 bases between their ends. The CDR3 measures 16 amino acids from cysteine to phenylalanine. CDR3 DNA only is kept here, 48 bases in frame from base 1.

Reading the label with the study, this specimen's time point is: approximately ten-day in vitro stimulation with candidate neoantigen peptide 3. Mismatch repair deficiency in every enrolled patient was established by polymerase chain reaction or immunohistochemistry. TCR sequencing was carried out for three patients who responded to pembrolizumab therapy. Seven or eight ELISpot-reactive candidate neoantigen peptides were each used in an approximately eleven-day in vitro stimulation before TCR sequencing. As the baseline for calculating clone fold-changes, a control culture with no peptide was run in an identical way. Pembrolizumab PD-1 blockade was prospectively tested in advanced mismatch repair-deficient cancers, regardless of tissue of origin, in the phase II trial.

The sequences come from cells cultured in vitro, collected from a patient treated with pembrolizumab. The clonotype was recovered from an adult with mismatch repair-deficient cancer. The sequence is built from TRBV7-9 and TRBJ2-1, with the D gene uncertain. CDR3 loop: CASSLGERFGRYEQFF. The nucleotide sequence reads as follows: TGTGCCAGCAGCTTAGGAGAAAGGTTCGGGCGGTATGAGCAGTTCTTC.